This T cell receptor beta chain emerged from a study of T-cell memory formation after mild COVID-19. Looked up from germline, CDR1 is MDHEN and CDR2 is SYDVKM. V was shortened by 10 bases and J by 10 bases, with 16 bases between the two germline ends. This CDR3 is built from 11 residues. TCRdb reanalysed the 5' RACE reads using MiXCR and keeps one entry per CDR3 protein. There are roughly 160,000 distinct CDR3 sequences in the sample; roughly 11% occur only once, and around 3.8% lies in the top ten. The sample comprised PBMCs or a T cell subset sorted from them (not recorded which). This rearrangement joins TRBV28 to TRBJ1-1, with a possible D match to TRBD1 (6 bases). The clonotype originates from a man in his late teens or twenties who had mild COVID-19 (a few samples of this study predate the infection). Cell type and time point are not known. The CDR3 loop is CAIRGRWGAFF. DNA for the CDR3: TGTGCCATCAGGGGCCGTTGGGGAGCTTTCTTT.